The 27 T cell receptor beta chains presented below share a single source sample, sequenced in a study of OX40 agonist ivuxolimab in advanced cancers. Using immunoSEQ multiplex PCR, the repertoire was profiled, and TCRdb retains in-frame clones only, with some absent. The sample has roughly 100,000 clones; around 96% are singletons. The sample in question was CD4+ or CD8+ T cells sorted from blood, obtained in a trial of the OX40 agonist ivuxolimab. All receptors come from an adult with an advanced solid tumor such as melanoma, head and neck, liver or kidney cancer.

The genes are TRBV7-6 and TRBJ1-1; 8 nucleotides align to TRBD1. V lost 5 bases to trimming and J lost 1 base; unmatched junction nucleotides: 3. CDR1 is SGHVS and CDR2 is FNYEAQ in the germline V gene. This CDR3 contains 14 residues. The CDR3 nucleotides are TGTGCCAGCAGCCGGGGACAGGCGAACACTGAAGCTTTCTTT. Translating gives CASSRGQANTEAFF.

This chain links TRBV28 with TRBJ2-1; 11 bases map to TRBD1. Germline CDR1 MDHEN, CDR2 SYDVKM. V was clipped by 8 bases and J by 8 bases; unmatched bases: 11. This CDR3 is 15 amino acids long. Written as DNA, the CDR3 is TGTGCCAGCTGGGCCGGGACAGGGGGAGTCGATGAGCAGTTCTTC. It translates to CASWAGTGGVDEQFF.

DNA of the CDR3: TGTGCCAGCAGTCCCGCCTCTTACGGGAAGACCCAGTACTTC. Translation gives CASSPASYGKTQYF. This chain connects TRBV27 to TRBJ2-5, with D possibly TRBD2 on 5 matching bases. The CDR3 is 14 residues long. V lost 5 bases and J 6 bases, leaving 16 bases between the germline ends. Germline V lookup: CDR1 MNHEY, CDR2 SMNVEV (reference sequence).

The V gene is TRBV27, the J gene TRBJ1-4; the D is unclear. Germline lookup yields CDR1 MNHEY and CDR2 SMNVEV (reference sequence). Trimming pared 1 base from V and 7 bases from J, leaving 25 bases between. CDR3 length equals 19 residues. The CDR3 protein is CASSLYARRLTAPSEKLFF. For the CDR3, the DNA is TGTGCCAGCAGTTTATACGCGCGGCGGCTGACGGCGCCATCTGAAAAACTGTTTTTT.

The chain combines TRBV5-4 with TRBJ2-3; a possible D gene is TRBD2 (7 bases). The CDR3 contains 14 residues. V was clipped by 2 bases and J by 6 bases, with 13 bases between them. Per the germline V gene, CDR1 is SGHNT and CDR2 is YYREEE (reference sequence). Written as DNA, the CDR3 is TGTGCCAGCAGCTTTTACGGGGGGCCGGATACGCAGTATTTT. It is translated as CASSFYGGPDTQYF.

The J gene is TRBJ2-1, the V gene TRBV7-9; D call uncertain. The CDR3 spans 13 residues. Germline assignment: CDR1 SEHNR and CDR2 FQNEAQ (reference sequence). Trimming pared 3 bases from V and 4 bases from J, leaving 7 bases between. DNA of the CDR3: TGTGCCAGCAGCTTCGATGGTTACAATGAGCAGTTCTTC. It codes for CASSFDGYNEQFF.

This clone was seen just once. The rearrangement uses TRBV15 and TRBJ2-2, with 7 bases fitting TRBD2. Germline V CDR1 and CDR2: LNHNV, YYDKDF (reference sequence). CDR3 size: 14 residues. Losses at the gene ends were 4 bases for V and 5 bases for J; bases not matched to a gene: 4. Here the CDR3 reads CATSMGRETGELFF. Written as DNA, the CDR3 is TGTGCCACCAGCATGGGGCGGGAGACCGGGGAGCTGTTTTTT.

The chain couples TRBV5-5 to TRBJ1-2, with a possible D match to TRBD1 (5 bases). CDR1 SGHKS and CDR2 YYEKEE come from the germline V gene (reference sequence). The CDR3 is made up of 15 amino acids. Trimming took off 0 bases at V and 1 base at J, with 10 bases between the two ends. CDR3 amino acids: CASSLDQGGNYGYTF. As DNA, the CDR3 is TGTGCCAGCAGCTTGGACCAGGGTGGTAACTATGGCTACACCTTC.

The chain recombines TRBV5-8 with TRBJ1-4; tentatively, D is TRBD1 (5 bases). CDR1 SGHTS and CDR2 YDEGEE come from the germline V gene. The CDR3 runs 15 residues. V gave up 7 bases and J gave up 5 bases, with 18 bases separating them. The CDR3 DNA sequence: TGTGCCAGCTCCGGGGGGTTCGCCCCAAATGAAAAACTGTTTTTT. It specifies CASSGGFAPNEKLFF.

The chain employs TRBV5-4 and TRBJ2-3, with D perhaps TRBD1 (5 bases). This CDR3 region has 15 residues. From germline, CDR1 is SGHNT and CDR2 YYREEE (reference sequence). V lost 6 bases, J lost 2 bases, and 16 bases lay in between. The CDR3 loop reads CASTLGGRDTDTQYF. Written as DNA, the CDR3 is TGTGCCAGCACCCTGGGTGGCAGGGACACAGATACGCAGTATTTT.

This rearrangement joins TRBV28 to TRBJ2-2; no reliable D call. V lost 6 bases, J lost 5 bases, and 13 bases lay in between. From germline, CDR1 is MDHEN and CDR2 SYDVKM. The CDR3 is 14 amino acids. CDR3 residues: CASSLRTATGELFF. CDR3 in DNA: TGTGCCAGCAGCCTCCGGACGGCAACCGGGGAGCTGTTTTTT.

CDR3 sequence reads: CSVGPGTGELFF. CDR3 nucleotide sequence: TGCAGCGTAGGACCTGGCACCGGGGAGCTGTTTTTT. The chain combines TRBV29-1 with TRBJ2-2; D gene unclear. The CDR3 spans 12 residues. From germline, CDR1 is SQVTM and CDR2 ANQGSEA. The V end lost 6 bases, the J end lost 4 bases, and 9 bases lay between the germline ends.

This chain links TRBV14 with TRBJ1-1; TRBD1 matches 8 bases. The CDR3 sequence is 15 residues long. Germline V CDR1 and CDR2: SGHDN, FVKESK. V gave up 5 bases and J gave up 0 bases; unmatched junction bases: 5. The CDR3 sequence is CASSRTGLMNTEAFF. CDR3 in DNA: TGTGCCAGCAGCAGGACAGGGCTCATGAACACTGAAGCTTTCTTT. Looking up the rest from reference TRBV14 and TRBJ1-1 gives the full variable domain: EAGVTQFPSHSVIEKGQTVTLRCDPISGHDNLYWYRRVMGKEIKFLLHFVKESKQDESGMPNNRFLAERTGGTYSTLKVQPAELEDSGVYFCASSRTGLMNTEAFFGQGTRLTVV.

The chain combines TRBV27 with TRBJ2-3; no definite D call. Trimming cost V 3 bases and J 4 bases, with 2 bases left between them. Looked up from germline, CDR1 is MNHEY and CDR2 is SMNVEV (reference sequence). The CDR3 consists of 11 residues. The DNA of the CDR3 is TGTGCCAGCAGTTTCGCAGATACGCAGTATTTT. This sequence encodes CASSFADTQYF.

The V gene is TRBV28, the J gene TRBJ1-6, with D perhaps matching TRBD1 (6 bases). CDR1 and CDR2 from the germline V gene are MDHEN and SYDVKM. Trimming took 4 bases from V and 8 from J, leaving 24 bases between them. This CDR3 region has 18 residues. The CDR3 here is CASSYPWRTAGPYSPLHF. The DNA for the CDR3 is TGTGCCAGCAGTTACCCTTGGAGGACAGCGGGGCCCTATTCACCCCTCCACTTT.

The table lists this clone with a count of one. The chain joins TRBV6-7 to TRBJ1-6; D might be TRBD1 (5 bases). TRBV6-7 is identified as an open reading frame with a role that is uncertain. V lost 7 bases, J lost 3 bases, and 16 bases lay in between. CDR3 length equals 16 residues. This chain's CDR3 is CASTKSRVCYNSPLHF. The CDR3 DNA follows: TGTGCCAGCACTAAATCCAGGGTCTGCTATAATTCACCCCTCCACTTT.

This chain connects TRBV11-2 to TRBJ2-7; possibly TRBD2 for D (5 bases). Per germline, CDR1 SGHAT and CDR2 FQNNGV. The CDR3 runs to 14 residues. The V and J ends lost 1 base and 2 bases respectively, with 9 bases between them. The CDR3 sequence: CASSLVAPAYEQYF. The CDR3 nucleotides are TGTGCCAGCAGCTTAGTAGCGCCAGCCTACGAGCAGTACTTC.

The chain combines TRBV7-9 with TRBJ1-1, with TRBD1 matching 7 bases. Germline V lookup: CDR1 SEHNR, CDR2 FQNEAQ (reference sequence). The CDR3 totals 16 residues. V shed 3 bases and J 8 bases; nucleotides not matched to a gene: 15. This CDR3 is CASSLYRGIGFFEAFF. CDR3 coding DNA: TGTGCCAGCAGCTTGTACAGGGGAATCGGGTTCTTCGAAGCTTTCTTT. Looking up the rest from reference TRBV7-9 and TRBJ1-1 gives the full variable domain: DTGVSQNPRHKITKRGQNVTFRCDPISEHNRLYWYRQTLGQGPEFLTYFQNEAQLEKSRLLSDRFSAERPKGSFSTLEIQRTEQGDSAMYLCASSLYRGIGFFEAFFGQGTRLTVV.

The chain's CDR3 is CASSIGTEDEKLFF. For the CDR3, the DNA is TGTGCCAGTAGTATAGGGACCGAGGATGAAAAACTGTTTTTT. This rearrangement joins TRBV19 to TRBJ1-4; D is unclear. The CDR3 length is 14 residues. Germline loops: CDR1 LNHDA, CDR2 SQIVND (reference sequence). Trimming stripped 1 base from V and 6 bases from J, with 9 bases between.

The CDR3 reads CADASGESYEQYF. The CDR3 coding sequence is TGTGCGGACGCTAGCGGGGAGAGCTACGAGCAGTACTTC. The chain combines TRBV11-2 with TRBJ2-7, with 9 positions matching TRBD2. This CDR3 is built from 13 residues. The germline V gene encodes CDR1 SGHAT and CDR2 FQNNGV.

V gene TRBV27 combines with J gene TRBJ2-7; D is undetermined. There are 11 residues in the CDR3. With 3 bases removed from V and 5 bases from J, the gap between germline ends came to 5 bases. Germline V CDR1 and CDR2: MNHEY, SMNVEV (reference sequence). CDR3 residues: CASSFRDEQYF. The DNA of the CDR3 is TGTGCCAGCAGTTTCCGGGACGAGCAGTACTTC.

The V gene is TRBV19, the J gene TRBJ1-5; perhaps TRBD1 as D (6 bases). The CDR3 totals 17 residues. Trimming stripped 3 bases from V and 3 bases from J, with 18 bases between. CDR1 is LNHDA and CDR2 is SQIVND in the germline V gene (reference sequence). CDR3 sequence: CASSIGTGQNFNQPQHF. CDR3 nucleotides: TGTGCCAGTAGTATTGGGACCGGACAGAACTTCAATCAGCCCCAGCATTTT. The complete variable domain, with remaining parts taken from reference TRBV19 and TRBJ1-5, reads DGGITQSPKYLFRKEGQNVTLSCEQNLNHDAMYWYRQDPGQGLRLIYYSQIVNDFQKGDIAEGYSVSREKKESFPLTVTSAQKNPTAFYLCASSIGTGQNFNQPQHFGDGTRLSIL.

V is TRBV6-6 and J is TRBJ2-7; the D gene is possibly TRBD1 (5 bases). Germline lookup yields CDR1 MNHNY and CDR2 SVGAGI (reference sequence). The ends were cut back, 2 bases at V and 3 bases at J, with 5 bases in the middle. This CDR3 is 12 amino acids long. The CDR3 DNA follows: TGTGCCAGCAGTTACGACAGCTACGAGCAGTACTTC. Amino acid sequence: CASSYDSYEQYF.

V and J are TRBV11-2 and TRBJ2-7; D remains ambiguous. Trimming took 3 bases from V and 3 from J, leaving 9 bases between them. The CDR3 runs to 13 residues. Germline lookup yields CDR1 SGHAT and CDR2 FQNNGV. The CDR3 region is CASSFGFDYEQYF. The CDR3 coding sequence is TGTGCCAGCAGCTTTGGCTTTGACTACGAGCAGTACTTC. The whole variable domain, filled in from reference TRBV11-2 and TRBJ2-7, reads EAGVAQSPRYKIIEKRQSVAFWCNPISGHATLYWYQQILGQGPKLLIQFQNNGVVDDSQLPKDRFSAERLKGVDSTLKIQPAKLEDSAVYLCASSFGFDYEQYFGPGTRLTVT.

The V and J genes are TRBV5-4 and TRBJ1-2; D remains unclear. The CDR3 runs 14 residues. Germline V lookup: CDR1 SGHNT, CDR2 YYREEE (reference sequence). V lost 1 base, J lost 8 bases, and 15 bases lay in between. The CDR3 DNA reads as TGTGCCAGCAGCTTGCTGCAACTGACTCCGGGCTACACCTTC. It translates to CASSLLQLTPGYTF.

This clone has only one observation. The V gene is TRBV2, the J gene TRBJ2-4; possible D gene TRBD1, 5 bases. The CDR3 consists of 14 residues. Germline assignment: CDR1 SNHLY and CDR2 FYNNEI. V lost 6 bases to trimming and J lost 7 bases, with 16 bases between them. The CDR3 DNA reads as TGTGCCAGCAGCGAACCCAGGGTACAGAACATTCAGTACTTC. As protein: CASSEPRVQNIQYF.

The V gene is TRBV12-5, the J gene TRBJ1-2; TRBD1 is a possible D gene (5 bases). There are 13 residues in the CDR3. From germline, CDR1 is LGHNT and CDR2 FRNRAP. Between the trimmed V and J ends, which lost 7 bases and 3 bases, there was a span of 12 bases. The CDR3 reads CASATGGDYGYTF. As DNA, the CDR3 is TGTGCTAGTGCAACTGGGGGAGACTATGGCTACACCTTC.